What follows describes a single T cell receptor beta chain. This clonotype was observed many times. What antigen it recognizes has not been identified. No quality values exist for individual bases; no much larger clone is one base distant. This sample stems from a study of T cells after yellow fever vaccination (dated by TCRdb to the late 2010s). About the investigation overall: The SMART-Seq v4 Ultra Low Input RNA kit was used to prepare libraries from fractions with low cell numbers. To follow T-cell clones before and after primary and booster YFV17D yellow fever vaccination, bulk TCR alpha and beta repertoires were sequenced over time. Two healthy male donors made up the cohort, one aged 18 to 30 years and the other aged 30 to 40 years. Blood was drawn at multiple timepoints before and after primary and secondary immunization, with bulk PBMC replicates and cell subsets isolated. Overall study results and their limits: Compared with the primary T-cell response, the secondary T-cell response was weaker but faster, peaking on day 5 rather than day 15. Computational filtering was required because FACS-sorted repertoires could contain abundant contaminating clonotypes from the bulk population. After the booster, most of the clones that had expanded following primary vaccination were detected again (almost 98% of CD4 and around 90% of CD8), which suggests that memory was broadly maintained. The study included only a couple of donors, which limits how far the findings can be generalized. A small share of clonotypes was detected in both CD4 and CD8 compartments, with the overlap likely arising from convergent recombination.

Synthesis of TCR cDNA relied on 5'RACE template switching, a step that introduced a universal primer site along with unique molecular identifiers. Priming for cDNA synthesis came from both the TCR alpha and TCR beta constant segments. Libraries were amplified in two PCR steps, with sample barcodes and sequencing adapters added in the second step. Sequencing of libraries was performed on Illumina HiSeq 2500 (2x100 bp) or NovaSeq (2x150 bp). Under the source paper's analysis protocol: Demultiplexing of reads and collapsing into UMI consensus sequences were performed with MIGEC, and V(D)J alignment was carried out with MiXCR. Vaccine-responding clonotypes were defined with edgeR using replicate PBMC samples, requiring FDR below 0.01 and a log2 fold change above 5 up to day 15. CD4 or CD8 identity was assigned to each bulk clonotype according to whether the clonotype was present at higher abundance in the sequenced CD4 repertoire or the sequenced CD8 repertoire. TCRdb reworked the public reads: Q25 trimming with fastp, MiXCR clone assembly, productive beta chains retained. One record per CDR3 amino acid sequence lists the most common genes and DNA. TCRdb, not the original authors, processed these V and J calls. This sample holds tens of thousands of distinct CDR3 sequences; roughly 7.3% were observed only once. The ten most abundant clones make up 35% to 45% of the sample.

V and J are trimmed by 5 bases and 3 bases, and the gene matches miss 12 bases of the junction. From a lookup of the germline V gene, CDR1 and CDR2 are SNHLY and FYNNEI. Inclusive of the bounding cysteine and phenylalanine, the CDR3 is 16 residues long. Only the CDR3 region is kept as DNA, spanning 48 bases read in frame from base 1. What this sample's treatment or condition label stands for: live attenuated yellow fever vaccine strain. A standard Ficoll-Paque protocol was used to isolate PBMCs from peripheral blood. Dynabeads CD4 and CD8 positive selection kits were used to isolate CD4 and CD8 T-cell fractions. TriZol was used to extract RNA from bulk PBMCs, from CD4 and CD8 fractions, and from dextramer-positive and dextramer-negative fractions.

The V and J genes are TRBV2 and TRBJ2-7, with 8 bases in between that match TRBD1. The TCR comes from a man aged 25-45 years who received the YFV17D yellow fever vaccine. Sequenced here: CD8+ T cells sorted from PBMCs, sampled 15 days after the yellow fever booster vaccination. The DNA sequence is given as TGTGCCAGCAGTACCCTCGGACAGGGAAGTCACTACGAGCAGTACTTC. Its protein reads: CASSTLGQGSHYEQYF.